These 26 T cell receptor beta chains share one sample of origin, sequenced in a study of sequential checkpoint blockade in melanoma. The sample's treatment: randomized to nivolumab then ipilimumab (arm A) or the reverse (arm B). Only in-frame clones appear in the TCRdb table, and some are missing; sequencing was by immunoSEQ multiplex PCR. Of roughly 5,000 clones listed, over 15% are singletons. Sequencing was performed on tumor tissue (inferred from file names), taken from a patient given nivolumab and ipilimumab in sequence. The receptor set was obtained from a human donor with melanoma.

This sequence joins TRBV11-3 and TRBJ2-5; 8 bases agree with TRBD2. The CDR3 length is 14 residues. The germline V gene has CDR1 SGHNT and CDR2 YENEEA. J lost 5 bases, V lost 4 bases, and 6 bases had no gene match. The CDR3 sequence is CASSSYSGEETQYF. The CDR3 DNA sequence: TGTGCCAGCAGCTCCTATAGCGGGGAGGAGACCCAGTACTTC.

This chain links TRBV29-1 with TRBJ2-3; 8 bases match TRBD2. Germline loops: CDR1 SQVTM, CDR2 ANQGSEA. The CDR3 sequence is 15 residues long. The V and J ends lost 6 bases and 3 bases, in that order; junction bases with no gene match: 11. DNA of the CDR3: TGCAGCGTACCTCCGGGACTAGTGATGACAGATACGCAGTATTTT. Its translation: CSVPPGLVMTDTQYF.

The chain uses TRBV9 and TRBJ2-7, with unresolved D. CDR3 length equals 15 residues. The V gene's germline CDR1 is SGDLS and CDR2 YYNGEE. Trimming stripped 0 bases from V and 2 bases from J, with 12 bases between. CDR3 in DNA: TGTGCCAGCAGCGTAGAGACCACTGCGCCCTACGAGCAGTACTTC. Protein product: CASSVETTAPYEQYF.

This clone was seen only a few times. V is TRBV11-3 and J is TRBJ1-1; no clear D gene. Germline V gene sequence: CDR1 SGHNT, CDR2 YENEEA. CDR3 length: 14 residues. Trimming removed 5 bases from V and 1 base from J, with 11 bases in between. The CDR3 DNA reads as TGTGCCAGCAGCAAAGATACCCGGAACACTGAAGCTTTCTTT. Amino acid sequence: CASSKDTRNTEAFF. Variable domain in full (rest from reference TRBV11-3 and TRBJ1-1): EAGVVQSPRYKIIEKKQPVAFWCNPISGHNTLYWYLQNLGQGPELLIRYENEEAVDDSQLPKDRFSAERLKGVDSTLKIQPAELGDSAVYLCASSKDTRNTEAFFGQGTRLTVV.

This clone is termed medium-sized. The chain carries TRBV6-8 and TRBJ2-1; 7 bases fit TRBD2. The CDR3 runs to 15 residues. CDR1 is MNHGY, CDR2 SAAAGT, per germline. V lost 7 bases to trimming and J lost 0 bases; unmatched junction nucleotides: 6. The CDR3, as DNA: TGTGCCAGCATTTCGGGACTACTCTCCTACAATGAGCAGTTCTTC. Its protein is CASISGLLSYNEQFF.

This clone turned up a few times. V is TRBV9 and J is TRBJ2-1; D not resolved. CDR3 length equals 14 residues. Trimming cost V 5 bases and J 5 bases, with 14 bases left between them. Germline V gene data show CDR1 as SGDLS and CDR2 as YYNGEE. CDR3 loop: CASSEAYWDNEQFF. The CDR3 coding sequence is TGTGCCAGCAGTGAGGCGTATTGGGACAATGAGCAGTTCTTC.

The table lists this clone with many counts. The V call is TRBV9, the J call TRBJ1-1; TRBD1 might be the D (6 bases). Germline CDR1 reads SGDLS; CDR2 reads YYNGEE. This CDR3 has 12 amino acids. With 4 bases removed from V and 4 bases from J, the gap between germline ends came to 8 bases. CDR3 nucleotide sequence: TGTGCCAGCAGCCCACAGGGCACTGAAGCTTTCTTT. The encoded protein is CASSPQGTEAFF.

This clone was seen at least ten times. This chain uses TRBV6-8 with TRBJ1-5, with 9 positions matching TRBD1. Germline values: CDR1 MNHGY, CDR2 SAAAGT. Trimming removed 10 bases from V and 6 bases from J; junction bases left unmatched: 10. The CDR3 is 14 amino acids. CDR3 sequence reads: CATFSGTGSQPQHF. The DNA for the CDR3 is TGTGCCACCTTCTCCGGGACAGGGAGTCAGCCCCAGCATTTT.

The V gene is TRBV30, the J gene TRBJ1-6, with unresolved D. CDR1 and CDR2 (germline): GTSNPN, SVGIG (reference sequence). The CDR3 has 13 residues. V gave up 5 bases and J gave up 7 bases, with 12 bases separating them. The CDR3 nucleotides are TGTGCCTGGGGTGACCTTAGGAATTCACCCCTCCACTTT. It translates to CAWGDLRNSPLHF. Looking up the rest from reference TRBV30 and TRBJ1-6 gives the full variable domain: SQTIHQWPATLVQPVGSPLSLECTVEGTSNPNLYWYRQAAGRGLQLLFYSVGIGQISSEVPQNLSASRPQDRQFILSSKKLLLSDSGFYLCAWGDLRNSPLHFGNGTRLTVT.

The chain combines TRBV28 with TRBJ2-1, with TRBD1 matching over 10 bases. Germline V gene lookup returns CDR1 MDHEN and CDR2 SYDVKM. The V segment lost 4 bases and the J segment 3 bases; nucleotides outside the gene matches: 6. The CDR3 spans 16 residues. In DNA form, the CDR3 reads TGTGCCAGCAGTTCCTCCGGGACAGGGGTCTACAATGAGCAGTTCTTC. It is translated as CASSSSGTGVYNEQFF.

This clone was counted only a few times. V and J are TRBV6-8 and TRBJ2-7, with D perhaps TRBD1 or TRBD2 (6 bases each). With 5 bases removed from V and 3 bases from J, the gap between germline ends came to 17 bases. Looked up from germline, CDR1 is MNHGY and CDR2 is SAAAGT. The CDR3 runs to 15 residues. Here the CDR3 DNA reads TGTGCCAGCAGTACGGGGGCCTCTGGGGGCTACGAGCAGTACTTC. This codes for CASSTGASGGYEQYF.

This clone occurred a few times. V is TRBV6-8 and J is TRBJ2-1; D uncertain. Germline loops: CDR1 MNHGY, CDR2 SAAAGT. The CDR3 length is 12 residues. V was clipped by 6 bases and J by 6 bases, with 9 bases between them. CDR3 DNA: TGTGCCAGCAGGAGCTATAGCAATGAGCAGTTCTTC. It encodes CASRSYSNEQFF.

Judged by abundance, this clone is medium-sized (0.01 to 0.1%). DNA of the CDR3: TGTGCCAGCAGCTTGGTCGGGGGGCCGGACACTGAAGCTTTCTTT. Translating gives CASSLVGGPDTEAFF. The J gene is TRBJ1-1, the V gene TRBV11-3; D is perhaps TRBD1 (6 bases). Germline CDR1 SGHNT, CDR2 YENEEA. This CDR3 is 15 amino acids long. The V gene lost 3 bases and the J gene lost 3 bases, with 14 bases spanning the gap.

This clone came up a few times. J is TRBJ2-5 and V is TRBV4-1; 11 bases map to TRBD2. Germline assignment: CDR1 MGHRA and CDR2 YSYEKL. The trim removed 0 bases at V and 7 bases at J, leaving 10 bases unmatched. This CDR3 has 17 amino acids. This CDR3 reads CASSQEVAGGPLGTQYF. The CDR3 DNA reads as TGCGCCAGCAGCCAAGAGGTAGCGGGGGGGCCCCTCGGGACCCAGTACTTC.

The V call is TRBV18, the J call TRBJ1-5, with D perhaps TRBD1 (5 bases). With 3 bases removed from V and 3 bases from J, the gap between germline ends came to 9 bases. Per the germline V gene, CDR1 is KGHSH and CDR2 is LQKENI. The CDR3 loop spans 14 amino acids. CDR3 bases: TGTGCCAGCTCACCCCGGGACTACAATCAGCCCCAGCATTTT. Its translation is CASSPRDYNQPQHF.

The sample holds a few counts of this clone. V and J are TRBV6-8 and TRBJ1-2; possibly TRBD1 for D (5 bases). With 2 bases removed from V and 4 bases from J, the gap between germline ends came to 14 bases. Germline assignment: CDR1 MNHGY and CDR2 SAAAGT. The CDR3 has 15 residues. The CDR3: CASSYGTEGIYGYTF. In nucleotides, the CDR3 is TGTGCCAGCAGTTACGGGACGGAGGGAATCTATGGCTACACCTTC.

The rearrangement links TRBV28 to TRBJ2-7, with D tentatively TRBD1 or TRBD2 (5 bases each). The length of the CDR3 is 12 residues. Germline-derived CDR1 and CDR2 are MDHEN and SYDVKM. V lost 2 bases, J lost 3 bases, and 5 bases lay in between. The CDR3, as DNA: TGTGCCAGCAGTTTAGGGGGCTACGAGCAGTACTTC. Residues: CASSLGGYEQYF.

The gene calls are TRBV28 and TRBJ2-7, with D perhaps matching TRBD1 or TRBD2 (5 bases each). With 4 bases removed from V and 0 bases from J, the gap between germline ends came to 10 bases. CDR1 and CDR2 (germline): MDHEN, SYDVKM. There are 14 residues in the CDR3. The CDR3: CASSSGPRSYEQYF. Written as DNA, the CDR3 is TGTGCCAGCAGTTCGGGACCCCGCTCCTACGAGCAGTACTTC.

This clone was detected many times. This chain connects TRBV11-3 to TRBJ1-2; tentatively, D is TRBD1 (5 bases). The CDR3 sequence is 14 residues long. Trimming took 3 bases from V and 6 from J, leaving 14 bases between them. Germline values: CDR1 SGHNT, CDR2 YENEEA. Here the CDR3 DNA reads TGTGCCAGCAGCTTGGGTTCGGGGGATAATGGCTACACCTTC. As protein: CASSLGSGDNGYTF.

This sequence joins TRBV19 and TRBJ1-2; 10 nucleotides align to TRBD1. J gave up 7 bases and V 3 bases, and 11 bases lay outside the gene matches. There are 16 residues in the CDR3. Germline V lookup: CDR1 LNHDA, CDR2 SQIVND (reference sequence). CDR3 nucleotides: TGTGCCAGTAGTATCCTAAGGACAGGGGGAATTTTTGGCTACACCTTC. Its protein product is CASSILRTGGIFGYTF.

This clone showed up just a few times. V gene TRBV28 combines with J gene TRBJ2-1; D is perhaps TRBD2 (6 bases). CDR3 length: 16 amino acids. The germline V gene encodes CDR1 MDHEN and CDR2 SYDVKM. V dropped 5 bases and J dropped 4 bases, with 18 bases sitting between them. The CDR3 DNA sequence: TGTGCCAGCAGTCTAGACGGGACTTTGGAATACAATGAGCAGTTCTTC. This sequence encodes CASSLDGTLEYNEQFF.

This clone was observed a few times. The rearrangement links TRBV28 to TRBJ2-3; D unclear. Germline CDR1 is MDHEN and CDR2 is SYDVKM. V was clipped by 3 bases and J by 1 base, with 14 bases between them. The CDR3 spans 16 residues. The CDR3 reads CASSFLTPWGTDTQYF. Here the CDR3 DNA reads TGTGCCAGCAGTTTCCTCACCCCTTGGGGCACAGATACGCAGTATTTT.

In this sample, this clone turned up a few times. This rearrangement joins TRBV28 to TRBJ2-2, with TRBD2 matching over 10 bases. V lost 7 bases to trimming and J lost 2 bases; unmatched junction nucleotides: 7. The CDR3 has 16 residues. Germline V CDR1 and CDR2: MDHEN, SYDVKM. DNA of the CDR3: TGTGCCAGCACCCCACTAGCGGGGATTAACACCGGGGAGCTGTTTTTT. Encoded protein: CASTPLAGINTGELFF.

This clone was seen many times. The chain has TRBV28 and TRBJ1-5; D is unresolved. The V and J ends lost 6 bases and 3 bases respectively, with 6 bases between them. The CDR3 length is 12 residues. Germline assignment: CDR1 MDHEN and CDR2 SYDVKM. CDR3 protein: CASRAANQPQHF. The CDR3 DNA sequence: TGTGCCAGCAGGGCGGCCAATCAGCCCCAGCATTTT.

This rearrangement joins TRBV11-1 to TRBJ2-7; a weak D match, TRBD2 (5 bases). This CDR3 is 15 amino acids long. The germline CDR1 and CDR2 sequences are SGHAT and FQDESV (reference sequence). With 5 bases removed from V and 2 bases from J, the gap between germline ends came to 16 bases. CDR3 DNA sequence: TGTGCCAGCAGCCGAGATGAGGGCAGCACCTACGAGCAGTACTTC. Its translation is CASSRDEGSTYEQYF.

The J gene is TRBJ1-1, the V gene TRBV18, with unresolved D. CDR3 size: 14 residues. From germline, CDR1 is KGHSH and CDR2 LQKENI. V was cut by 6 bases and J by 0 bases, with 11 bases left in between. This CDR3 reads CASSQATMNTEAFF. CDR3 DNA sequence: TGTGCCAGCTCCCAGGCCACCATGAACACTGAAGCTTTCTTT.